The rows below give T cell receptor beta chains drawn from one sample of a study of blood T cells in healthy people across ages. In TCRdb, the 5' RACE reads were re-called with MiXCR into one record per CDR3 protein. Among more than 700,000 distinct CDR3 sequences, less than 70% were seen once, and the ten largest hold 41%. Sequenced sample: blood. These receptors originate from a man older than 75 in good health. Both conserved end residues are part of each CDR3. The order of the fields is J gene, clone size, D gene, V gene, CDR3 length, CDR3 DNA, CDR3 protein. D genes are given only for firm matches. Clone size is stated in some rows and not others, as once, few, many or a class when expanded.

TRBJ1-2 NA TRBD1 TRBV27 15 TGTGCCAGCAGTTTACAGGGACAGCGGACCCATGGCTACACCTTC CASSLQGQRTHGYTF
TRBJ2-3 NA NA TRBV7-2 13 TGTGCCAGCAGTTCGGACCCCCGGGGTACGCAGTATTTT CASSSDPRGTQYF
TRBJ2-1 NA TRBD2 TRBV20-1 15 TGCAGTGCGACACTAGCGGCGTCATCCTACAATGAGCAGTTCTTC CSATLAASSYNEQFF
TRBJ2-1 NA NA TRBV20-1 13 TGCAGTGCTAGCGATCTCAGGACCGAAGAGCAGTTCTTC CSASDLRTEEQFF
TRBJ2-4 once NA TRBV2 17 TGTGCCAGCAGTGAAATAAGGGGAGGCGGCAATAGATACATTCAGTACTTC CASSEIRGGGNRYIQYF
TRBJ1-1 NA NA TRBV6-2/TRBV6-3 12 TGTGCCAGCACCAGGGGTCACACTGAAGCTTTCTTT CASTRGHTEAFF
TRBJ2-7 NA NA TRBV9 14 TGTGCCAGCAGCGTAGGAATCGGAGGAGGGGAGCAGTACTTC CASSVGIGGGEQYF
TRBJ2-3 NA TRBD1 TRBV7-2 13 TGTGCCAGCAGCTCCCACAGGGGGCTCTACGCGTATTTT CASSSHRGLYAYF
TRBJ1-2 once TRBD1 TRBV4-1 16 TGCGCCAGCAGCCAATATGTGGGACAGGGGGGCTATGGCTACACCTTC CASSQYVGQGGYGYTF
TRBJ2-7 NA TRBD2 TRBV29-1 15 TGCAGCGTTATCTCCACGGACGGGAGGCCCTACGAGCAGTACTTC CSVISTDGRPYEQYF
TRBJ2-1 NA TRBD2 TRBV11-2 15 TGTGCCAGCAGCTTCGGCGGGAGTGGGAAAAATGAGCAGTTCTTC CASSFGGSGKNEQFF
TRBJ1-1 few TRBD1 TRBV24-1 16 TGTGCCACCAGTGATGGGACAGGGGGCCTGAACACTGAAGCTTTCTTT CATSDGTGGLNTEAFF
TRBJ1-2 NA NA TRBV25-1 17 TGTGCCAGCAGTGATCGGGGGGGACCTCTAGCTAACTATGGCTACACCTTC CASSDRGGPLANYGYTF
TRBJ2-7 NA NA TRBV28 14 TGTGCCAGCAACCCCCAGGGGTCGGCCTACGAGCAGTACTTC CASNPQGSAYEQYF
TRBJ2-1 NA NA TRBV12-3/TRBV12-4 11 TGTGCCAGCAGGCAAGATGTTGAGCAGTTCTTC CASRQDVEQFF
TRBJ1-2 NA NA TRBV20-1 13 TGCAGTGCTCAAGGACAGTGGAACTATGGCTACACCTTC CSAQGQWNYGYTF
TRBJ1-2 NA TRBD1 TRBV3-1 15 TGTGCCAGCAGCCAAGATTCGGGACAGCTCTATGGCTACACCTTC CASSQDSGQLYGYTF
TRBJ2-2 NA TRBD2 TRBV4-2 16 TGTGCCAGCAGCCAAGGGCTAGCGGACGCCACCGGGGAGCTGTTTTTT CASSQGLADATGELFF
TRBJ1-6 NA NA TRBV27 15 TGTGCCAGCAGTTTTTTCAGGGAAACTAATTCACCCCTCCACTTT CASSFFRETNSPLHF
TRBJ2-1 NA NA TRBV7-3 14 TGTGCCAGCAGCTTAAGTTATCGATCAGATGAGCAGTTCTTC CASSLSYRSDEQFF
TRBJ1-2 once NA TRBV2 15 TGTGCCAGCAGCGTAACTCCAGGGAGAGAGGTTGGCTACACCTTC CASSVTPGREVGYTF
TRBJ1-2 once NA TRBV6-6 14 TGTGCCAGCAGAGAGGGACAACTGCCCTATGGCTACACCTTC CASREGQLPYGYTF
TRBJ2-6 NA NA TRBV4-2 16 TGTGCCAGCAGCCAAGATCAGAGCTCTGGGGCCAACGTCCTGACTTTC CASSQDQSSGANVLTF
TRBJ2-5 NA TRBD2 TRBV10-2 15 TGCGCCAGCAGACCGGGACTAGCGGGCGGAGAGACCCAGTACTTC CASRPGLAGGETQYF
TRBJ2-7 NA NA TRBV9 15 TGTGCCAGCAGCCCCCACCTCGGCGGGCACTACGAGCAGTACTTC CASSPHLGGHYEQYF
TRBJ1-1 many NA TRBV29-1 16 TGCAGCGCTGCCTTGAATCCCCGGGGCCGAGGGACTGAAGCTTTCTTT CSAALNPRGRGTEAFF
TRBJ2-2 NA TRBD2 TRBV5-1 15 TGCGCCAGCACCCGACTAGCAGACAACACCGGGGAGCTGTTTTTT CASTRLADNTGELFF
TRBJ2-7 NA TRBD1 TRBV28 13 TGTGCCAGCAGAAGACAGGGCACCTACGAGCAGTACTTC CASRRQGTYEQYF
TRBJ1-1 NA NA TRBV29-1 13 TGCAGCGCAGGTAGGGGTAGGGGAACTGAAGCTTTCTTT CSAGRGRGTEAFF
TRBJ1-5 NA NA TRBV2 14 TGTGCCAGCAGGTCCCGGGGGTTGAATCAGCCCCAGCATTTT CASRSRGLNQPQHF
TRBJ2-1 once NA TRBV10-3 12 TGTGCCATCAGTGAGTCGGGGGGCGAGCAGTTCTTC CAISESGGEQFF
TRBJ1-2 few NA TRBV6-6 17 TGTGCCAGCAGCTCCTCGGGGAGGGCCTACCTAAAAGATGGCTACACCTTC CASSSSGRAYLKDGYTF
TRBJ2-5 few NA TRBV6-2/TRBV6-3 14 TGTGCCAGCAGAGAGACCACAGGCCGGCAGACCCAGTACTTC CASRETTGRQTQYF
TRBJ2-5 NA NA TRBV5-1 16 TGCGCCAGCAGCCTGCAGACTTCCGGAGGGCTAGAGACCCAGTACTTC CASSLQTSGGLETQYF
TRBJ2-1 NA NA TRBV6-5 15 TGTGCCAGCAGTACGCCCTCGGGATCGGACAATGAGCAGTTCTTC CASSTPSGSDNEQFF
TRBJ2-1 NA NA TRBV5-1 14 TGCGCCAGCAAGTTGGCTCTCTTCCTCAATGAGCAGTTCTTC CASKLALFLNEQFF
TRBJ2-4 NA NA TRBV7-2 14 TGTGCCAGCAGCTTGGGGGGACCGATCAATGAGCAGTACTTC CASSLGGPINEQYF
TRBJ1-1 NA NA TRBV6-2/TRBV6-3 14 TGTGCCAGCAGCCGAGCTGACAGATACACTGAAGCTTTCTTT CASSRADRYTEAFF
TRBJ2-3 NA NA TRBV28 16 TGTGCCAGCAGGATAGGTGGTCAGGCCCCCCCAGATACGCAGTATTTT CASRIGGQAPPDTQYF
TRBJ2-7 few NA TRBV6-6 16 TGTGCCAGCAGTCCTTCCCCGGGCAGGGGCTCCTACGAGCAGTACTTC CASSPSPGRGSYEQYF
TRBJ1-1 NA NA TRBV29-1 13 TGCAGCTCTCGAAGACAGACGAACACTGAAGCTTTCTTT CSSRRQTNTEAFF
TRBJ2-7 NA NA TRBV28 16 TGTGCCAGCAGCACTTTTACCGGGACTGCTCTTGACGAGCAGTACTTC CASSTFTGTALDEQYF
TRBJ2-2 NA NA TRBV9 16 TGTGCCAGCAGCGTACTAGCAGGAGCGAACACCGGGGAGCTGTTTTTT CASSVLAGANTGELFF
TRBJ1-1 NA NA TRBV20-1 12 TGCAGTGCTGAGGGTTGGCGAACTGAAGCTTTCTTT CSAEGWRTEAFF
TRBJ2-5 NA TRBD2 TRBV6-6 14 TGTGCCAGCAGAATAGCGGGAGTGGGAGAGACCCAGTACTTC CASRIAGVGETQYF
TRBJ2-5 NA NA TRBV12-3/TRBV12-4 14 TGTGCCAGCAGTTTCGGGACAAACGGCGAGACCCAGTACTTC CASSFGTNGETQYF
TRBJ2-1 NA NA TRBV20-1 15 TGCAGTGCTGACGGGACGCCCGATACGAGGAATGAGCAGTTCTTC CSADGTPDTRNEQFF
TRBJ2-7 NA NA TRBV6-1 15 TGTGCCAGCACCTATAATCGCGGCTCGACCTACGAGCAGTACTTC CASTYNRGSTYEQYF
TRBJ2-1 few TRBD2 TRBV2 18 TGTGCCAGCCCGAAACGAACTAGCGTCCCAGGGTGGTACAATGAGCAGTTCTTC CASPKRTSVPGWYNEQFF
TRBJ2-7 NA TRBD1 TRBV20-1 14 TGCAGTGCTAGCAAGACAGGGATTATGTACGAGCAGTACTTC CSASKTGIMYEQYF
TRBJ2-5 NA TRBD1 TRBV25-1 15 TGTGCCAGCAGTGAATCGGGACAGGGGCAAGAGGCCCAGTACTTC CASSESGQGQEAQYF
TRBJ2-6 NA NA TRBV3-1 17 TGTGCCAGCAGCCAACTCTGGCTGGGGGCTGGGGCCAACGTCCTGACTTTC CASSQLWLGAGANVLTF
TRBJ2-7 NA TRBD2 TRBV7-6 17 TGTGCCAGCAGCTTAGTATCGCTAAGCGGGGGCTCCTACGAGCAGTACTTC CASSLVSLSGGSYEQYF
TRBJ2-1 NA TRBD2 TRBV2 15 TGTGCCAGCAGACTAGCGGGAGGGCCTGGGAATGAGCAGTTCTTC CASRLAGGPGNEQFF
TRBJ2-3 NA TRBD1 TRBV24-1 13 TGTGCCACCAGTCGGGCAGGGGACAGATACGCGTATTTT CATSRAGDRYAYF